These T cell receptor beta chains were read from a single sample in a study of T cells in Graves' hyperthyroidism and ophthalmopathy. TCRdb passed the multiplex PCR reads through MiXCR, listing each CDR3 protein once. The sample lists nearly 600,000 distinct CDR3 sequences, around 13% occurring once. Material for sequencing was blood. The receptor set was obtained from a woman in her 30s with Graves' hyperthyroidism that later progressed to Graves' ophthalmopathy. Both conserved end residues are part of each CDR3. D genes are given only for firm matches. Only part of the rows carry a size: once, few, many, or a class if the clone is expanded.

J gene | D gene | V gene | clone size | CDR3 protein | CDR3 DNA
TRBJ1-2 | TRBD1 | TRBV11-3 | many | CASSLYGQGMSYGYTF | TGTGCCAGCAGCCTATATGGACAGGGCATGAGCTATGGCTACACCTTC
TRBJ2-5 | . | TRBV6-1 | many | CASTPTPYEARETQYF | TGTGCCAGCACCCCCACCCCCTACGAAGCGAGGGAGACCCAGTACTTC
TRBJ2-1 | TRBD2 | TRBV29-1 | many | CSVAGTGRGQFF | TGCAGCGTCGCGGGGACGGGGAGGGGGCAGTTCTTC
TRBJ2-5 | . | TRBV12-3/TRBV12-4 | . | CASGYLDETQYF | TGTGCCAGTGGGTACCTGGATGAGACCCAGTACTTC
TRBJ1-6 | . | TRBV9 | many | CASSVPPKSGLTPFAGNSPLHF | TGTGCCAGCAGCGTCCCCCCCAAATCAGGGCTCACTCCTTTCGCTGGAAATTCACCCCTCCACTTT
TRBJ2-2 | . | TRBV29-1 | . | CSVLDRAGELFF | TGCAGCGTTTTAGACCGCGCCGGGGAGCTGTTTTTT
TRBJ1-3 | TRBD1 | TRBV9 | . | CASSPGGGRGNTIYF | TGTGCCAGCAGCCCAGGGGGGGGGAGAGGAAACACCATATATTTT
TRBJ2-5 | . | TRBV2 | many | CASSPLETQYF | TGTGCCAGCAGCCCCCTGGAGACCCAGTACTTC
TRBJ2-3 | TRBD2 | TRBV29-1 | . | CSVVHPGLAGVMNTQYF | TGCAGCGTTGTACATCCGGGACTAGCGGGGGTCATGAATACGCAGTATTTT
TRBJ2-1 | TRBD2 | TRBV25-1 | many | CASRQTSVTYNEQFF | TGTGCCAGCCGTCAAACTAGCGTCACCTACAATGAGCAGTTCTTC